One sample yielded the 15 T cell receptor beta chains listed below, sequenced in a study of cytomegalovirus exposure and HLA in healthy donors. Only in-frame clones appear in the TCRdb table, and some are missing; sequencing was by immunoSEQ multiplex PCR. Among some 45,000 clones listed, about 90% were seen once. Sequenced input: PBMCs. The source is a man in his late teens or twenties in good health and CMV-seronegative.

This chain's CDR3 is CASSAGGLSPYEQYF. In nucleotides, the CDR3 is TGCGCCAGCAGCGCGGGGGGGCTAAGCCCCTACGAGCAGTACTTC. The chain links TRBV5-1 to TRBJ2-7; 9 positions match TRBD2. V dropped 4 bases and J dropped 2; count of bases not matched to a gene: 7. CDR1 is SGHRS and CDR2 is YFSETQ in the germline V gene. CDR3 length equals 15 residues.

The genes are TRBV7-2 and TRBJ2-7, with 8 bases that match TRBD1. CDR3 size: 15 residues. The germline CDR1 and CDR2 sequences are SGHTA and FQGNSA. V lost 5 bases to trimming and J lost 0 bases; unmatched junction nucleotides: 6. This chain's CDR3 is CASSADRGGSYEQYF. The CDR3 coding sequence is TGTGCCAGCAGCGCAGACAGGGGTGGCTCCTACGAGCAGTACTTC.

V gene TRBV7-2 combines with J gene TRBJ2-1, with 9 bases fitting TRBD2. This CDR3 has 17 amino acids. Trimming removed 1 base from V and 7 bases from J; junction bases left unmatched: 11. Germline V CDR1 and CDR2: SGHTA, FQGNSA. CDR3 sequence reads: CASSLVPSGAGGNEQFF. CDR3 coding DNA: TGTGCCAGCAGCTTAGTCCCTAGCGGGGCTGGGGGTAATGAGCAGTTCTTC.

The chain couples TRBV18 to TRBJ1-5; D call uncertain. Germline CDR1 reads KGHSH; CDR2 reads LQKENI. This CDR3 is 17 amino acids long. Between the trimmed V and J ends, which lost 3 bases and 1 base, there was a span of 16 bases. CDR3 region: CASSPKHGRGSNQPQHF. In DNA form, the CDR3 reads TGTGCCAGCTCACCGAAACACGGAAGAGGCAGCAATCAGCCCCAGCATTTT.

This clone occurred once. This chain joins TRBV7-8 and TRBJ1-1, with 8 nucleotides matching TRBD1. The CDR3 spans 14 residues. Per the germline V gene, CDR1 is SGHVS and CDR2 is FQNEAQ. The V gene end was trimmed by 5 bases and the J gene end by 5 bases; junction bases not matched to a gene: 7. The CDR3 DNA follows: TGTGCCAGCAGCCCGAGGACAGGGTGGACTGAAGCTTTCTTT. It specifies CASSPRTGWTEAFF. Together with reference TRBV7-8 and TRBJ1-1, the CDR3 gives the full variable domain: GAGVSQSPRYKVAKRGQDVALRCDPISGHVSLFWYQQALGQGPEFLTYFQNEAQLDKSGLPSDRFFAERPEGSVSTLKIQRTQQEDSAVYLCASSPRTGWTEAFFGQGTRLTVV.

This clone has only one observation. The gene calls are TRBV11-2 and TRBJ2-1, with 8 nucleotides matching TRBD1. This CDR3 region has 17 residues. From germline, CDR1 is SGHAT and CDR2 FQNNGV. The junction had 15 bases not matched to a gene; V was cut back by 5 bases and J by 6 bases. CDR3 in DNA: TGTGCCAGCAGCACTGGGGTTAACAGGGGGGCGGTCAATGAGCAGTTCTTC. Its protein product is CASSTGVNRGAVNEQFF.

V and J are TRBV11-2 and TRBJ2-3; 12 bases line up with TRBD2. There are 16 residues in the CDR3. Trimming removed 5 bases from V and 4 bases from J; junction bases left unmatched: 7. From germline, CDR1 is SGHAT and CDR2 FQNNGV. This CDR3 is CASSPRTSGIPDTQYF. DNA for the CDR3: TGTGCCAGCAGCCCAAGGACTAGCGGGATCCCAGATACGCAGTATTTT.

The rearrangement uses TRBV5-1 and TRBJ2-7, with a tentative D call TRBD1 (6 bases). V was shortened by 5 bases and J by 0 bases, with 12 bases between the two germline ends. The CDR3 is made up of 14 amino acids. From germline, CDR1 is SGHRS and CDR2 YFSETQ. The CDR3 loop is CASRFTGNSYEQYF. For the CDR3, the DNA is TGCGCCAGCAGGTTTACAGGGAACTCCTACGAGCAGTACTTC.

The chain has TRBV13 and TRBJ2-3; 12 bases match TRBD2. The CDR3 loop spans 14 amino acids. Germline V gene lookup returns CDR1 PRHDT and CDR2 FYEKMQ (reference sequence). Trimming took 5 bases from V and 5 from J; bases not matched to a gene: 2. CDR3 protein: CASSRTSGVDTQYF. CDR3 coding DNA: TGTGCCAGCAGCCGGACTAGCGGGGTAGATACGCAGTATTTT.

The chain carries TRBV7-9 and TRBJ2-1; TRBD1 matches 7 bases. CDR1 is SEHNR and CDR2 is FQNEAQ in the germline V gene (reference sequence). V dropped 3 bases and J dropped 7; count of bases not matched to a gene: 9. The CDR3 has 15 amino acids. CDR3 sequence reads: CASSFGRGHGNEQFF. The CDR3 region has the DNA TGTGCCAGCAGCTTTGGAAGGGGGCATGGGAATGAGCAGTTCTTC.

The V gene is TRBV11-2, the J gene TRBJ2-1; the match to TRBD1 covers 7 bases. After removal of 7 bases from V and 9 bases from J, the junction contained 6 bases not matched to a gene. The germline V gene has CDR1 SGHAT and CDR2 FQNNGV. This CDR3 region has 12 residues. Here the CDR3 DNA reads TGTGCCAGCACCTATGACAGGGTTGAGCAGTTCTTC. Its translation: CASTYDRVEQFF.

This clone was detected once. The chain joins TRBV5-1 to TRBJ1-2; D is unresolved. The CDR3 sequence is 13 residues long. The V end lost 6 bases, the J end lost 5 bases, and 14 bases lay between the germline ends. Germline V gives CDR1 SGHRS, CDR2 YFSETQ. CDR3 protein: CASTGTVGYGYTF. DNA for the CDR3: TGCGCCAGCACGGGAACCGTAGGGTATGGCTACACCTTC.

The chain joins TRBV4-1 to TRBJ2-1; D remains unclear. The V end was cut by 1 base, the J end by 4 bases, with 8 bases between. Germline CDR1 and CDR2: MGHRA and YSYEKL. This CDR3 spans 14 amino acids. DNA for the CDR3: TGCGCCAGCAGCCAAGTTGGGCAGTACAATGAGCAGTTCTTC. Amino acids: CASSQVGQYNEQFF.

This rearrangement joins TRBV11-3 to TRBJ2-7, with 8 positions matching TRBD1. The CDR3 runs to 15 residues. CDR1 and CDR2 from the germline V gene are SGHNT and YENEEA. Germline trimming cut 3 bases from V and 4 bases from J; bases unmatched to any gene: 8. The DNA of the CDR3 is TGTGCCAGCAGCTTGGGAGGACAGGGTCCGTACGAGCAGTACTTC. Encoded protein: CASSLGGQGPYEQYF.

This clone was seen only a few times. The rearrangement uses TRBV7-8 and TRBJ2-3; TRBD2 matches 16 bases. J lost 0 bases, V lost 1 base, and 10 bases had no gene match. Germline values: CDR1 SGHVS, CDR2 FQNEAQ. There are 21 residues in the CDR3. CDR3 bases: TGTGCCAGCAGCTTAGTCTCGTCGCGGGGACTAGCGGGAGGGAGCACAGATACGCAGTATTTT. Protein product: CASSLVSSRGLAGGSTDTQYF.